This T cell receptor beta chain was captured in a study of T cell responses to AZD1222 COVID-19 vaccine. Libraries were prepared by immunoSEQ multiplex PCR; TCRdb keeps only in-frame clonotypes and omits some of them. The sample yields roughly 150,000 clones, about 92% seen once. With 2 bases clipped from V and 0 bases from J, the junction kept 10 bases outside the gene matches. Germline CDR1 and CDR2: SGHDT and YYEEEE. The CDR3 covers 18 residues. Specimen: peripheral blood, collected on day 0 of AZD1222 vaccination. The J gene is TRBJ2-3, the V gene TRBV5-6; 9 bases are shared with TRBD2. The TCR sequence derives from an adult in good health. The CDR3 bases are TGTGCCAGCAGCTTAACGTCGGGACTAGCCCTTAGCACAGATACGCAGTATTTT. This sequence encodes CASSLTSGLALSTDTQYF.